These T cell receptor beta chains were read from a single sample in a study of synovial regulatory T cells in juvenile arthritis. Generated by immunoSEQ multiplex PCR, the TCRdb table keeps only in-frame clones and is missing some. The sample has roughly 9,900 clones. The specimen sequenced was Treg cells from blood. These receptors all come from a donor younger than 30 with juvenile idiopathic arthritis. CDR3s include the opening cysteine and the closing phenylalanine or tryptophan. Clone size appears in some rows only: once, few, many, or a class for an expanded clone.

>TRBJ2-7|TRBV27|.
CASMTGGYEQYF
>TRBJ2-3|TRBV6-5|.
CASSYSGYGDTQYF
>TRBJ2-7|TRBV6-5|.
CATHLPRGGSYEQYF
>TRBJ2-7|TRBV7-9|.
CASSLEGGPSYEQYF
>TRBJ1-1|TRBV6-1|.
CASVSFPGSNTEAFF
>TRBJ1-5|TRBV6-6|large
CASSSYGNQPQHF
>TRBJ1-1|TRBV6-5|.
CASSSLGGTEAFF
>TRBJ1-4|TRBV5-5|medium-sized
CASSFPGGTNEKLFF
>TRBJ1-1|TRBV30|.
CAWSVSWAVAVAEAFF
>TRBJ1-2|TRBV29-1|.
CSVGDRGQDYTF
>TRBJ1-2|TRBV15|.
CATSFGQYGYTF
>TRBJ1-6|TRBV6-6|.
CASSMIEGNSPLHF
>TRBJ2-1|TRBV6-1|.
CASSGISGEYNEQFF
>TRBJ1-5|TRBV28|.
CASSPGQAPFYSNQPQHF
>TRBJ2-1|TRBV19|.
CASSTGTRLAGEQFF
>TRBJ2-2|TRBV5-8|.
CASSWTGLIRELFF
>TRBJ1-1|TRBV9|.
CASSFRQNTEAFF
>TRBJ2-5|TRBV6-1|.
CASSIAGDGFETQYF
>TRBJ1-1|TRBV14|.
CASSQHRAEAFF
>TRBJ1-2|TRBV2|.
CARGITANYGYTF
>TRBJ1-2|TRBV9|.
CASHGEYGYTF
>TRBJ2-7|TRBV10-3|.
CAIRESSGTSGDYEQYF
>TRBJ1-1|TRBV5-1|.
CASGAGGNTEAFF
>TRBJ2-3|TRBV7-3|.
CASSLTSSGGDTQYF
>TRBJ2-1|TRBV29-1|.
CSVEGWEKAPNEQFF
>TRBJ1-3|TRBV9|.
CASSVGPGVGQGHSGNTIYF
>TRBJ2-7|TRBV19|.
CASSIAPGISYEQYF
>TRBJ2-7|TRBV5-1|.
CASSWDKAYEQYF
>TRBJ2-1|TRBV29-1|.
CSVEDLGTRTSGRVNEQFF
>TRBJ2-6|TRBV9|.
CASSVEEASSGANVLTF
>TRBJ1-5|TRBV7-9|.
CASSHSDQLIWHF
>TRBJ1-2|TRBV28|.
CASSWTGYGYTF
>TRBJ2-6|TRBV27|.
CASRSTGGATGANVLTF
>TRBJ1-2|TRBV28|.
CASSLRNYGYTF
>TRBJ2-1|TRBV6-5|.
CASSYKFGGLGEQFF
>TRBJ1-5|TRBV6-5|.
CASSTGRLNQPQHF
>TRBJ2-7|TRBV5-1|.
CASSWEQTEYEQYF
>TRBJ1-1|TRBV5-8|.
CASSTGQGDIMNTEAFF
>TRBJ2-5|TRBV2|.
CASSDRDQETQYF
>TRBJ1-1|TRBV5-8|.
CASSLVTEAFF